This T cell receptor beta chain came from a study of T cell responses to AZD1222 COVID-19 vaccine. Looked up from germline, CDR1 is MNHNS and CDR2 is SASEGT. Trimming removed 2 bases from V and 3 bases from J, with 7 bases in between. CDR3 length: 13 residues. TCRdb's table, derived via immunoSEQ multiplex PCR, lists solely in-frame clones and lacks some. The sample yields 95,000 to 100,000 clones, 85% to 90% seen once. This clone is medium-sized (0.01 to 0.1%) in the sample. V is TRBV6-1 and J is TRBJ1-1; D unclear. This specimen was peripheral blood, taken on day 0 of AZD1222 vaccination. This TCR was recovered from an adult in good health. The CDR3 region is CASSEIKDTEAFF. CDR3 DNA sequence: TGTGCCAGCAGTGAAATCAAGGACACTGAAGCTTTCTTT.